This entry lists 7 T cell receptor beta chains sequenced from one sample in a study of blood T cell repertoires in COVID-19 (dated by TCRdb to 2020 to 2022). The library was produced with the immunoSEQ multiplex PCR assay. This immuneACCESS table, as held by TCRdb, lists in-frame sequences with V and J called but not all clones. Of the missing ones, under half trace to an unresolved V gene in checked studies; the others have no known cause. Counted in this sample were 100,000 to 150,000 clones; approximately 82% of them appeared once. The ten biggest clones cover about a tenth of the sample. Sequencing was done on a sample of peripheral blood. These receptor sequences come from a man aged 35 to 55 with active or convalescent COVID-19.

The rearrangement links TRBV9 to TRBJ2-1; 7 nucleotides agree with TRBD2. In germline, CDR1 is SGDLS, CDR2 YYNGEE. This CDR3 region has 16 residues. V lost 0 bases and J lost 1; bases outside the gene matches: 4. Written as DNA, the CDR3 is TGTGCCAGCAGCGTAGGCGGGGGAACTTCCTACAATGAGCAGTTCTTC. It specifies CASSVGGGTSYNEQFF.

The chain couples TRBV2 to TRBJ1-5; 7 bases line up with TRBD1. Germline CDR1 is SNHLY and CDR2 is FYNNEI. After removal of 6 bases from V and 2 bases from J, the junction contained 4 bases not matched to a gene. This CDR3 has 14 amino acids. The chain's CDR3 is CASRGDSGNQPQHF. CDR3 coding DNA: TGTGCCAGCAGGGGGGACAGTGGCAATCAGCCCCAGCATTTT.

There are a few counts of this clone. CDR3 sequence reads: CASSFGGDEPQHF. The CDR3 DNA follows: TGTGCCAGCAGCTTTGGGGGCGATGAGCCCCAGCATTTT. This chain links TRBV7-9 with TRBJ1-5; weak D call: TRBD1 (6 bases). In germline, CDR1 is SEHNR, CDR2 FQNEAQ (reference sequence). V lost 3 bases and J 8 bases, leaving 11 bases between the germline ends. The CDR3 extends over 13 amino acids.

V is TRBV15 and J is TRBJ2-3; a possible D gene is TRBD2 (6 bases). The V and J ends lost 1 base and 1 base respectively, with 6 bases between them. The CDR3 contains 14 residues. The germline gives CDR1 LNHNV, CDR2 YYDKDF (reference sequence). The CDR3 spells CATSRAGGTDTQYF. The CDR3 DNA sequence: TGTGCCACCAGCAGAGCGGGAGGCACAGATACGCAGTATTTT.

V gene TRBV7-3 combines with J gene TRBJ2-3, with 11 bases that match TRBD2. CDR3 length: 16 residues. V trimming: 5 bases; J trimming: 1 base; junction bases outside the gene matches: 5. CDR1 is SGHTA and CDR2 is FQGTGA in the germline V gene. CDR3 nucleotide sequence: TGTGCCAGCAGCGTTTTGGGACTAGCGGGCACAGATACGCAGTATTTT. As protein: CASSVLGLAGTDTQYF.

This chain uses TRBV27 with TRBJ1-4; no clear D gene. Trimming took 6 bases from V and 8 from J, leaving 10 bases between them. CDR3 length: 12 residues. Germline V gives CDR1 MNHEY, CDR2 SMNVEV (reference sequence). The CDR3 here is CASSHSGEKLFF. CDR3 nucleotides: TGTGCCAGCAGCCACAGCGGGGAAAAACTGTTTTTT.

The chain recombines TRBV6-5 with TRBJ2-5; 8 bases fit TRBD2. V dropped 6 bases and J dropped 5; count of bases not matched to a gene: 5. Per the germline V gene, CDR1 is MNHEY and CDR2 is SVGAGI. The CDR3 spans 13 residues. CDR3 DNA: TGTGCCAGCAGGCCCGGGGGGGTGGAGACCCAGTACTTC. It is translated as CASRPGGVETQYF.